This T cell receptor beta chain derives from a study of blood T cell repertoires in COVID-19. Study details: Specimens from acute and convalescent COVID-19 originated in the United States, Italy and Spain. Sample material is recorded as cDNA or gDNA derived from T cells, B-cell-depleted T cells, or PBMCs.

Source study methods: Estimation of nucleated cell counts was performed using reference gene primer amplification. The data were produced by immunoSEQ multiplex PCR, yet TCRdb's version contains in-frame clones alone and is incomplete. That table gives V, J and clone size, and the DNA gave D and trimming. The repertoire has 200,000 to 300,000 clones, 86% of them found once; the top ten carry under 2%. Only a few counts were recorded for this clone. The CDR3 covers 16 residues. V shed 2 bases, J shed 0 bases, and the junction held 4 bases outside the gene matches. The germline CDR1 and CDR2 sequences are MNHNS and SASEGT.

The V and J genes are TRBV6-1 and TRBJ1-5; 7 bases line up with TRBD1. The receptor's source is a woman aged 55-69 years who had recovered from COVID-19. The sequenced material came from peripheral blood. The DNA for the CDR3 is TGTGCCAGCAGTGAAACAGGGGCATATAGCAATCAGCCCCAGCATTTT. Translation: CASSETGAYSNQPQHF.